This TCR beta chain was captured in a study of blood T cell repertoires in COVID-19. Study-wide context: Sites in the United States, Italy and Spain provided acute and convalescent COVID-19 samples.

The method was immunoSEQ multiplex PCR; TCRdb's version includes in-frame clones alone and lacks a portion of them. The profile shows roughly 200,000 clones, roughly 87% of them singletons. Trimming took 8 bases from V and 4 from J, leaving 30 bases between them. CDR3 length equals 18 residues. From germline, CDR1 is SGHTS and CDR2 YDEGEE. Resolution of symptoms, clearance, or two negative PCRs was present in recovered Cohort 3 donors. Source material: PBMCs or T cells enriched from blood (not recorded which). The chain employs TRBV5-8 and TRBJ1-1; D may be TRBD1 (6 bases). The sequence derives from a woman aged 25 to 39 who had recovered from COVID-19. CDR3 nucleotides: TGTGCCAGTAGATACCCGGGTCGGGGGGCGCGTGGTGGCACTGAAGCTTTCTTT. Its protein product is CASRYPGRGARGGTEAFF.